This T cell receptor beta chain was identified in a study of T cell responses to AZD1222 COVID-19 vaccine. Findings of the study overall: Donors skewed white British and female; clonal diversity was possibly underestimated. Nearly half of the spike-specific TCRs reportedly recognize variant regions that carry no mutations.

The data were produced by immunoSEQ multiplex PCR, yet TCRdb's version contains in-frame clones alone and is incomplete. The table includes 140,000 to 150,000 clones, 89% detected once. V lost 7 bases to trimming and J lost 10 bases; unmatched junction nucleotides: 7. The CDR3 has 13 residues. About this clone: Its antigen remains unidentified.

The TCR comes from an adult in good health. This material consisted of peripheral blood, taken on day 0 of AZD1222 vaccination. J is TRBJ1-6 and V is TRBV12-3 or TRBV12-4, with 7 bases that match TRBD1. CDR3: CASTKGARSPLHF. In DNA, the CDR3 is TGTGCCAGCACCAAGGGGGCGAGGTCACCCCTCCACTTT.